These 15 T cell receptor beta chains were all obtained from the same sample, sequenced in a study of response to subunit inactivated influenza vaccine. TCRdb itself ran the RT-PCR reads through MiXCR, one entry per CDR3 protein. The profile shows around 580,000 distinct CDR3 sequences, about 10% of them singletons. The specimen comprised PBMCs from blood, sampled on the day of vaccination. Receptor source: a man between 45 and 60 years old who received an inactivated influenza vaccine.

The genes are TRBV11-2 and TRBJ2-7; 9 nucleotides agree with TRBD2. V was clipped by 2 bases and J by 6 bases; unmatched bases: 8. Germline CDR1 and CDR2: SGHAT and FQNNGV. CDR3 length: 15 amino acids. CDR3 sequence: CASSLSGLARGEQYF. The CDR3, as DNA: TGTGCCAGCAGCTTATCGGGACTAGCTAGGGGCGAGCAGTACTTC.

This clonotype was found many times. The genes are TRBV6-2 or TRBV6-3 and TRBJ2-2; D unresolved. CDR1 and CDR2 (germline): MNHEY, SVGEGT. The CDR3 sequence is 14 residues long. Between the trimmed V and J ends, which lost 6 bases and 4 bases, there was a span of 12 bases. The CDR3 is CASRPQSTTGELFF. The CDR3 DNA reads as TGTGCCAGCAGACCCCAATCGACCACCGGGGAGCTGTTTTTT.

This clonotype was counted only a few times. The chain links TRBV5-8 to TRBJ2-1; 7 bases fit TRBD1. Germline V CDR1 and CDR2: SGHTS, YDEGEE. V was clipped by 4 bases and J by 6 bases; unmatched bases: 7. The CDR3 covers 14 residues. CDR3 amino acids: CASSTGQASNEQFF. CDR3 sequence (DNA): TGTGCCAGCAGCACAGGACAGGCTTCCAATGAGCAGTTCTTC.

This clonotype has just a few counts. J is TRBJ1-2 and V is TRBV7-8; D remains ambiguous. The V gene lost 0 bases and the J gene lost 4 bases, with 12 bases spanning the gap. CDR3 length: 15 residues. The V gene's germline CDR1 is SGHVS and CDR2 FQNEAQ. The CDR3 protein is CASSLARTASYGYTF. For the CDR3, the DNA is TGTGCCAGCAGCTTAGCGCGAACGGCCAGCTATGGCTACACCTTC.

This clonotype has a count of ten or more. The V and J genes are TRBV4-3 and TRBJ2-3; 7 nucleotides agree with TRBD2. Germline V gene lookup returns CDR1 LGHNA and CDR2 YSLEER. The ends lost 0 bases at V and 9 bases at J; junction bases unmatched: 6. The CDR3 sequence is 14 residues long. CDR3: CASSQDRLAETQYF. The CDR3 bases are TGCGCCAGCAGCCAAGATAGGCTAGCGGAAACGCAGTATTTT.

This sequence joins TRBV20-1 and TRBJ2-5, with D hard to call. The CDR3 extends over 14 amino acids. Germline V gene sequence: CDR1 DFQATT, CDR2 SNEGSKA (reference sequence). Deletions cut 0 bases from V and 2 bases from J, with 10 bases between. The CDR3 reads CSARDGRQQETQYF. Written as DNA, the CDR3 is TGCAGTGCTAGAGATGGTCGACAACAAGAGACCCAGTACTTC.

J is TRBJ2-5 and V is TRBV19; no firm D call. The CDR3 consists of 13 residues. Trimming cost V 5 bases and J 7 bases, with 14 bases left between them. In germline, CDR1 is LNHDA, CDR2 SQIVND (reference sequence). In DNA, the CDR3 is TGTGCCAGTAGTCTCAGTGGGTCGGGGACCCAGTACTTC. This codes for CASSLSGSGTQYF.

CDR3 loop: CASSFQRGLTGELFF. The CDR3 nucleotides read TGTGCCAGCAGTTTTCAGCGGGGGTTAACCGGGGAGCTGTTTTTT. This chain uses TRBV12-3 or TRBV12-4 with TRBJ2-2; TRBD2 matches at 8 bases. The V segment lost 3 bases and the J segment 5 bases; nucleotides outside the gene matches: 5. CDR3 length: 15 amino acids.

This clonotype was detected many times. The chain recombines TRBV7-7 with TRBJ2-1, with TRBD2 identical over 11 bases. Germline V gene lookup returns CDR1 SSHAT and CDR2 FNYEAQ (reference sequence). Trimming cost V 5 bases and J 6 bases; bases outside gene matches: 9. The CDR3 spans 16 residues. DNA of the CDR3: TGTGCCAGCAGCCCACATAGCGGGAGGGCCCTCAATGAGCAGTTCTTC. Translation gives CASSPHSGRALNEQFF.

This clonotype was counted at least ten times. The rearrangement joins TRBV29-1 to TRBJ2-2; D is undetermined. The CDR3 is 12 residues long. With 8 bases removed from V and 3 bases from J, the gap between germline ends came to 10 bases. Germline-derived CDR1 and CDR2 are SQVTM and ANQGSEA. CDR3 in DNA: TGCAGCTGCGACGGGTACACCGGGGAGCTGTTTTTT. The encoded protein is CSCDGYTGELFF.

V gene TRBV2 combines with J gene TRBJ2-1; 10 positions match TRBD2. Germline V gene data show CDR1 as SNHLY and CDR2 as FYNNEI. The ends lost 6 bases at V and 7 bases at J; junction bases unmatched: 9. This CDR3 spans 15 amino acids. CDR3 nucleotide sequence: TGTGCCAGCAGAGTAGCGGGAGGCCTTGTTAATGAGCAGTTCTTC. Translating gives CASRVAGGLVNEQFF.

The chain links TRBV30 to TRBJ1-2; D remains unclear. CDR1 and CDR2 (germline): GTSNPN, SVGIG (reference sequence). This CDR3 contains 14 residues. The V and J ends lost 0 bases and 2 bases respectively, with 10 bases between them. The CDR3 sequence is CAWSVSETNYGYTF. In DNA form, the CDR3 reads TGTGCCTGGAGTGTATCGGAGACCAACTATGGCTACACCTTC. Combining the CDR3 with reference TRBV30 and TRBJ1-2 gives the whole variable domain SQTIHQWPATLVQPVGSPLSLECTVEGTSNPNLYWYRQAAGRGLQLLFYSVGIGQISSEVPQNLSASRPQDRQFILSSKKLLLSDSGFYLCAWSVSETNYGYTFGSGTRLTVV.

CDR3 region: CASSPWGQGIHEQYF. CDR3 sequence (DNA): TGTGCCAGCAGCCCGTGGGGACAGGGCATCCACGAGCAGTACTTC. V is TRBV7-9 and J is TRBJ2-7; 9 bases are shared with TRBD1. Trimming cost V 5 bases and J 5 bases; bases outside gene matches: 10. In germline, CDR1 is SEHNR, CDR2 FQNEAQ (reference sequence). The CDR3 spans 15 residues.

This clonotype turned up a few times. The CDR3 DNA reads as TGTGCCAGCAGCGTAGGACAAAACCCCCTCGAGCAGTACTTC. Protein: CASSVGQNPLEQYF. The J gene is TRBJ2-7, the V gene TRBV9, with D unclear. This CDR3 region has 14 residues. The germline V gene encodes CDR1 SGDLS and CDR2 YYNGEE. V lost 0 bases to trimming and J lost 6 bases, with 13 bases between them.

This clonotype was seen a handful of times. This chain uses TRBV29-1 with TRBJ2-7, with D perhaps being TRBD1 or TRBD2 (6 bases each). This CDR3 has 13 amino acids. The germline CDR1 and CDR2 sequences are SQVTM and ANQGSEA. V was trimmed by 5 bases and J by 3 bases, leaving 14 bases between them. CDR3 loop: CSVQWGAHYEQYF. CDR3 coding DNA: TGCAGCGTTCAGTGGGGGGCACACTACGAGCAGTACTTC.